These 7 T cell receptor beta chains share one sample of origin, sequenced in a study of cytomegalovirus exposure and HLA in healthy donors (dated by TCRdb to the late 2010s). Receptor amplification or capture employed the immunoSEQ multiplex PCR assay. The multiplex PCR relied on a mix of 60 forward primers for TCR Vbeta segments and 13 reverse primers for TCR Jbeta segments. Imported from immuneACCESS, the table was reduced by TCRdb to in-frame sequences with V and J called. These copies leave out some clones; in studies compared against another copy, an unresolved V gene accounts for under half, and the cause of the remainder is not known. This sample is represented by under 250,000 clones; less than 80% of them were singletons. Jointly, the top ten make up roughly 4.5% of the sample. The sequencing sample was made of PBMCs. The receptor source for this set is a woman in her 30s in good health and CMV-seropositive.

The chain joins TRBV19 to TRBJ2-3, with D possibly matching TRBD2 (6 bases). Per germline, CDR1 LNHDA and CDR2 SQIVND (reference sequence). The CDR3 runs to 12 residues. V was shortened by 1 base and J by 13 bases, with 12 bases between the two germline ends. The CDR3 reads CASSIASEAKYF. CDR3 nucleotide sequence: TGTGCCAGTAGTATAGCTAGCGAGGCTAAGTATTTT.

The chain uses TRBV5-1 and TRBJ2-3; 7 bases line up with TRBD1. This CDR3 spans 14 amino acids. The germline gives CDR1 SGHRS, CDR2 YFSETQ. Germline trimming cut 3 bases from V and 2 bases from J; bases unmatched to any gene: 3. The CDR3 region has the DNA TGCGCCAGCAGCTCGGGACAGCACACAGATACGCAGTATTTT. Its translation is CASSSGQHTDTQYF.

As DNA, the CDR3 is TGCGCCAGCAGCTTGGAGGCGGAAGGCGAGACCCAGTACTTC. It translates to CASSLEAEGETQYF. The gene calls are TRBV5-1 and TRBJ2-5; no clear D gene. Deletions cut 0 bases from V and 5 bases from J, with 11 bases between. The CDR3 has 14 amino acids. Germline V gene data show CDR1 as SGHRS and CDR2 as YFSETQ.

This chain links TRBV5-4 with TRBJ2-1, with 14 bases matching TRBD2. Germline trimming cut 1 base from V and 2 bases from J; bases unmatched to any gene: 5. The CDR3 is 18 amino acids. Germline V gives CDR1 SGHNT, CDR2 YYREEE (reference sequence). The CDR3 sequence: CASSLSWTSGRTYNEQFF. The CDR3 DNA reads as TGTGCCAGCAGCTTGAGTTGGACTAGCGGGAGGACCTACAATGAGCAGTTCTTC.

The chain joins TRBV25-1 to TRBJ1-2; D is possibly TRBD1 (5 bases). V was shortened by 6 bases and J by 3 bases, with 14 bases between the two germline ends. CDR1 is MGHDK, CDR2 SYGVNS, per germline. This CDR3 contains 14 residues. CDR3 DNA sequence: TGTGCCAGCAGGGGGGGGGTTGTTGACTATGGCTACACCTTC. Translated: CASRGGVVDYGYTF.

V is TRBV18 and J is TRBJ2-1; the D gene is possibly TRBD1 (6 bases). The ends were cut back, 3 bases at V and 8 bases at J, with 11 bases in the middle. The germline V gene has CDR1 KGHSH and CDR2 LQKENI. The length of the CDR3 is 13 residues. The CDR3 protein is CASSPSGDDEQFF. CDR3 in DNA: TGTGCCAGCTCACCGTCAGGGGACGATGAGCAGTTCTTC. Supplemented by reference TRBV18 and TRBJ2-1, the full variable domain reads NAGVMQNPRHLVRRRGQEARLRCSPMKGHSHVYWYRQLPEEGLKFMVYLQKENIIDESGMPKERFSAEFPKEGPSILRIQQVVRGDSAAYFCASSPSGDDEQFFGPGTRLTVL.

This clone was observed a single time. The chain has TRBV11-2 and TRBJ2-5, with 7 bases fitting TRBD2. The germline gives CDR1 SGHAT, CDR2 FQNNGV. The length of the CDR3 is 17 residues. The V gene end was trimmed by 4 bases and the J gene end by 7 bases; junction bases not matched to a gene: 18. The CDR3 DNA reads TGTGCCAGCAGCTCGTTAGCGGGTCCGATACTCAAGATGACCCAGTACTTC. Protein: CASSSLAGPILKMTQYF.